This T cell receptor (beta chain) was sequenced for a study of T cell responses to AZD1222 COVID-19 vaccine. Whole-study findings and limits: Repertoire sampling occurred only after the peak T cell response. At baseline, just 5 or 6 AZD1222 recipients tested seropositive.

Clones were read by immunoSEQ multiplex PCR, and TCRdb kept only the in-frame ones, dropping some. Found here are roughly 77,000 clones, about 90% of them singletons; the top ten hold under 7.5%. Germline trimming cut 9 bases from V and 6 bases from J; bases unmatched to any gene: 13. Germline CDR1 is LNHDA and CDR2 is SQIVND (reference sequence). The CDR3 has 14 amino acids. A word on this clone: The antigen remains unidentified.

The sequences come from peripheral blood, collected on day 0 of MenACWY control vaccination. The TCR originated in an adult in good health. The rearrangement joins TRBV19 to TRBJ1-1; 7 bases are a match to TRBD1. The CDR3 nucleotides are TGTGCCAGCCCTGCGGCGGGACAGATGCCTGAAGCTTTCTTT. Amino acid sequence: CASPAAGQMPEAFF.